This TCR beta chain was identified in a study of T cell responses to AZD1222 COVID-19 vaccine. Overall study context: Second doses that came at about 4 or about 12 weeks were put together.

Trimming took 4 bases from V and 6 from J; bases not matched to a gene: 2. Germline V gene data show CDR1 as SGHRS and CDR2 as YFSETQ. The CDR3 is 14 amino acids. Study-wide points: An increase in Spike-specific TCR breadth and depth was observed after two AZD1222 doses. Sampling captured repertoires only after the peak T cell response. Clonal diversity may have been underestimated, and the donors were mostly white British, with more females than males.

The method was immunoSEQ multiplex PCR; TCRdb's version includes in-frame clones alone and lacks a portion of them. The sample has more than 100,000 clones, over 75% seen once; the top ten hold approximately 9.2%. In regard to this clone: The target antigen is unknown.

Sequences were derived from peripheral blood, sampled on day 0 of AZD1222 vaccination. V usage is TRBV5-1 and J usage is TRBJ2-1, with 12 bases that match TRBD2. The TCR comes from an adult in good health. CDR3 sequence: CASSGLAGFNEQFF. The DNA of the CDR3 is TGCGCCAGCAGCGGACTAGCGGGATTCAATGAGCAGTTCTTC.